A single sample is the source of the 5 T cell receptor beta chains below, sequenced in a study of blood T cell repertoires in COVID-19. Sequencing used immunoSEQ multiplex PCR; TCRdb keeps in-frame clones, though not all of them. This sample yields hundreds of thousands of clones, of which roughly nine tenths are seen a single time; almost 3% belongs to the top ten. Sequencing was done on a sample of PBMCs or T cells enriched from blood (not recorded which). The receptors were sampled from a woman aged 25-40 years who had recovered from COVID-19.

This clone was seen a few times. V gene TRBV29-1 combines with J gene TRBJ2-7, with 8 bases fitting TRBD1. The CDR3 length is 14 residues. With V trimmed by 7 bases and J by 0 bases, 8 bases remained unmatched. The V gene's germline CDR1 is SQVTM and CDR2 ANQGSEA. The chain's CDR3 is CSALNRGSSYEQYF. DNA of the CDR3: TGCAGCGCCTTAAACAGGGGGAGCTCCTACGAGCAGTACTTC.

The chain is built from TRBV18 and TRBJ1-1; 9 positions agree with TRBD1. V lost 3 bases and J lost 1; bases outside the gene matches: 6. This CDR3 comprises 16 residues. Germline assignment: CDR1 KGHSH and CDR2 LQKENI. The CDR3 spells CASSPSLGQGNTEAFF. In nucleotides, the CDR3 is TGTGCCAGCTCACCTTCTCTGGGACAGGGGAACACTGAAGCTTTCTTT.

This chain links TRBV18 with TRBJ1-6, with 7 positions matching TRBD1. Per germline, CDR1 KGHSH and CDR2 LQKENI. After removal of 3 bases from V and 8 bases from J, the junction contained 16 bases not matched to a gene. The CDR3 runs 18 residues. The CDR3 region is CASSPNRGVMDGDSPLHF. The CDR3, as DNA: TGTGCCAGCTCACCGAACAGGGGTGTTATGGATGGAGATTCACCCCTCCACTTT.

The CDR3 is CASRRTGGNYGYTF. The CDR3 region has the DNA TGTGCCAGCAGGAGGACAGGGGGCAACTATGGCTACACCTTC. The chain carries TRBV2 and TRBJ1-2; the match to TRBD1 covers 11 bases. Germline trimming cut 6 bases from V and 2 bases from J; bases unmatched to any gene: 2. Germline CDR1 is SNHLY and CDR2 is FYNNEI. This CDR3 has 14 residues.

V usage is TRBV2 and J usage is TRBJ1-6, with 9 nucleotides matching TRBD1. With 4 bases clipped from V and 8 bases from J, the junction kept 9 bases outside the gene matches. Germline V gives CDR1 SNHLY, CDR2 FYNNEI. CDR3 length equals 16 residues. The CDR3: CASSATGGGEYSPLHF. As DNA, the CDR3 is TGTGCCAGCAGTGCGACAGGGGGAGGGGAGTATTCACCCCTCCACTTT.